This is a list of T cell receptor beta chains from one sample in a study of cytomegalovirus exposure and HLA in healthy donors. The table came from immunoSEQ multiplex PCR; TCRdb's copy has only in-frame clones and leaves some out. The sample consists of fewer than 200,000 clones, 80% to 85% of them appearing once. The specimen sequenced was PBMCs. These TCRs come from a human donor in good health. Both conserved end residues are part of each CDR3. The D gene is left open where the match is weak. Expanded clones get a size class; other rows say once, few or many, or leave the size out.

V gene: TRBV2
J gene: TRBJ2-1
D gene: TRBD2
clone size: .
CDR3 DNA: TGTGCCATACACGGGACTAACTCCTACAATGAGCAGTTCTTC
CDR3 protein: CAIHGTNSYNEQFF

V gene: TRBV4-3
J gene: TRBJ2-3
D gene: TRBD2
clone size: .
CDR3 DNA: TGCGCCAGCAGCCACGACGGGGGGACAGATACGCAGTATTTT
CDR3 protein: CASSHDGGTDTQYF

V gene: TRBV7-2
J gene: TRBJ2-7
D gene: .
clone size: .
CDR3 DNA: TGTGCCAGCAGCTTAGGGGGTGGGAGGGGGTACTCCTACGAGCAGTACTTC
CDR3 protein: CASSLGGGRGYSYEQYF

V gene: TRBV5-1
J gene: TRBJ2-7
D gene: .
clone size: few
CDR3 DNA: TGCGCCAGCAGCAGCGACAGTATCTACGAGCAGTACTTC
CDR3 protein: CASSSDSIYEQYF

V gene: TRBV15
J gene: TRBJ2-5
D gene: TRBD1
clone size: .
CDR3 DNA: TGTGCCACCAGCCAGACAGGGGTGAAAGAGACCCAGTACTTC
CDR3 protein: CATSQTGVKETQYF

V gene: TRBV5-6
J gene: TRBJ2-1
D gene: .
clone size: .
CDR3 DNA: TGTGCCAGCAGCGGGGACAACTCCTACAATGAGCAGTTCTTC
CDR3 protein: CASSGDNSYNEQFF

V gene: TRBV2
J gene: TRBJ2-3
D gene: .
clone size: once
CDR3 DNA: TGTGCCAGCAGTGAGCGGGTTATTGGCACAGATACGCAGTATTTT
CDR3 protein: CASSERVIGTDTQYF

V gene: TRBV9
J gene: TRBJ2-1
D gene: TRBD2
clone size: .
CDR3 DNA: TGTGCCAGCAGCGCCGTACTAGCGGCCTACAATGAGCAGTTCTTC
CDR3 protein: CASSAVLAAYNEQFF

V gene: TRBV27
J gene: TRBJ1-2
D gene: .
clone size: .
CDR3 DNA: TGTGCCAGCAGTCCCTTTACCACAGGGCGGATTTGCGGCTACACCTTC
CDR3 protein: CASSPFTTGRICGYTF

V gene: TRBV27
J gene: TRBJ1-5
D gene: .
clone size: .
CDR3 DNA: TGTGCCAGCAGCGAGTTTTCTGGGCCCCAGCATTTT
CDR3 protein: CASSEFSGPQHF

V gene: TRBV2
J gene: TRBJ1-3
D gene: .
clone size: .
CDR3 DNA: TGTGCCAGCAGGTTGGGGCAGGTCAGGACCATATATTTT
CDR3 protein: CASRLGQVRTIYF

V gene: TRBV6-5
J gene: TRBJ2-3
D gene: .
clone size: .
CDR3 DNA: TGTGCCAGCAGTTCCCCAGGGAGCACAGATACGCAGTATTTT
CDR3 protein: CASSSPGSTDTQYF

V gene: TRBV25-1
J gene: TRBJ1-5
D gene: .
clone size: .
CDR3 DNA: TGTGCCAGCAGTGAAGGAGGTCAGCCCCAGCATTTT
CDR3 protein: CASSEGGQPQHF

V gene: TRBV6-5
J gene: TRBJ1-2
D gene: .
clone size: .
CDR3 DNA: TGTGCCAGCAGTTACTCTCAGGGGCGAGCTAACTATGGCTACACCTTC
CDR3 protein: CASSYSQGRANYGYTF

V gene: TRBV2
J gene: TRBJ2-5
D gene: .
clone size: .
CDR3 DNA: TGTGCCAGCAGAGGACACAACAAAGAGACCCAGTACTTC
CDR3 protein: CASRGHNKETQYF

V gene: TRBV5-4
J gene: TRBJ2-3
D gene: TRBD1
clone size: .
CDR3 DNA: TGTGCCAGCAGCTTGGAGGGACAGTCAACAGATACGCAGTATTTT
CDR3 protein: CASSLEGQSTDTQYF

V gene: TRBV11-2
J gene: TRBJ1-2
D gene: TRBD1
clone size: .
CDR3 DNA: TGTGCCAGCAGACGACGTGAGGGGACAGGGGGTGGCTACACCTTC
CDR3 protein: CASRRREGTGGGYTF

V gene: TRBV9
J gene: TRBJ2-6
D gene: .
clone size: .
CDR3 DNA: TGTGCCAGCAGCGTAGGGAGGAACTCTGGGGCCAACGTCCTGACTTTC
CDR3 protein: CASSVGRNSGANVLTF

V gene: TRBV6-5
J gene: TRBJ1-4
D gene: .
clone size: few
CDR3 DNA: TGTGCCAGCAGTTACGGCGGGGGACCTAATGAAAAACTGTTTTTT
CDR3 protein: CASSYGGGPNEKLFF

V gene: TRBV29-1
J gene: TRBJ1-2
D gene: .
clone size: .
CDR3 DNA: TGCAGCGTCGTCAGGGGTTATGGCTACACCTTC
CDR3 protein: CSVVRGYGYTF

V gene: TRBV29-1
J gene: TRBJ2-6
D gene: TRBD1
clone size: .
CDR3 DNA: TGCAGCGTTTCCGGGACAGCGCTCTCTGGGGCCAACGTCCTGACTTTC
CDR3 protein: CSVSGTALSGANVLTF

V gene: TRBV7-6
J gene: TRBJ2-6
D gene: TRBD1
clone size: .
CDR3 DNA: TGTGCCAGCAGCTCAGGACAGGGGAACTCTGGGGCCAACGTCCTGACTTTC
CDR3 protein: CASSSGQGNSGANVLTF

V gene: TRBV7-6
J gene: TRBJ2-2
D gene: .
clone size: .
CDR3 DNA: TGTGCCAGCGCAATCGGGAGCGTCTCCACCGGGGAGCTGTTTTTT
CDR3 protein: CASAIGSVSTGELFF

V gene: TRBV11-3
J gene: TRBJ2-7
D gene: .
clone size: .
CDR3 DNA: TGTGCCAGCAGCCTCCGGACTACCAGCTCCTACGAGCAGTACTTC
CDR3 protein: CASSLRTTSSYEQYF

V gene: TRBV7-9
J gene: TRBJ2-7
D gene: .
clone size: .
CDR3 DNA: TGTTCCAGCAGCTTATTCCCCGGCGAGCAGTACTTC
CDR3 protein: CSSSLFPGEQYF

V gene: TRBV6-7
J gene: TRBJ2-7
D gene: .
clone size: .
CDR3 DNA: TGTGCCAGCAGTGACCGGGTCCCCCCCTACGAGCAGTACTTC
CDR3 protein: CASSDRVPPYEQYF

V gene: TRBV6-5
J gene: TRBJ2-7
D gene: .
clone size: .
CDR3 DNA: TGTGCCAGCAGTTACTCAAGGGGGTACGAGCAGTACTTC
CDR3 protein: CASSYSRGYEQYF

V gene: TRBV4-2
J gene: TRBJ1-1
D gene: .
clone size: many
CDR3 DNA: TGTGCCAGCAGCCAAGAGGAAGGAGTAGGCACTGAAGCTTTCTTT
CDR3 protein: CASSQEEGVGTEAFF

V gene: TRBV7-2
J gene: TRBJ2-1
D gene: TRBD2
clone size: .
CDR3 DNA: TGTGCCAGCAGCCTAGGAGCGGGGGGGCTGGGTGAGCAGTTCTTC
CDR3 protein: CASSLGAGGLGEQFF

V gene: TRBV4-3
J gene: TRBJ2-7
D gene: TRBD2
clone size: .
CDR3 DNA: TGCGCCAGCAGCCAAGATTTTGGGACTAGCTTTTACGAGCAGTACTTC
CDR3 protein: CASSQDFGTSFYEQYF

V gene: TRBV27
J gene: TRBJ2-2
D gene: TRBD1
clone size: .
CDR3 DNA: TGTGCCAGCAGTTGGACAGGGGACACCGGGGAGCTGTTTTTT
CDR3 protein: CASSWTGDTGELFF

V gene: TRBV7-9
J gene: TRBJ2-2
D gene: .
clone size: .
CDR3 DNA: TGTGCCAGCAGCTTAGTTCGGCAGGGTAGGACCGGGGAGCTGTTTTTT
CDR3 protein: CASSLVRQGRTGELFF

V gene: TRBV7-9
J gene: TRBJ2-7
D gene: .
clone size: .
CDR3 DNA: TGTGCCAGCAGCTTAGTAGGGGAAAGGTGGGGGCAGTACTTC
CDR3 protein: CASSLVGERWGQYF

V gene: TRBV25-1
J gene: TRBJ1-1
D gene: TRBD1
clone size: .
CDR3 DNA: TGTGCCAGCAGGAGAGGGACAGGGACCCTGTTTGAAGCTTTCTTT
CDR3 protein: CASRRGTGTLFEAFF

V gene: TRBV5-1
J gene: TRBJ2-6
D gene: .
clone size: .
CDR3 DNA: TGCGCCAGCACCAGCCCCGGGACTGGGGCCAACGTCCTGACTTTC
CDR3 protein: CASTSPGTGANVLTF

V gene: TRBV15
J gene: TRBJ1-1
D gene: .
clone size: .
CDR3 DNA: TGTGCCACCAGCAGAGTGAGCGGGGGTGAAGCTTTCTTT
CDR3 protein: CATSRVSGGEAFF

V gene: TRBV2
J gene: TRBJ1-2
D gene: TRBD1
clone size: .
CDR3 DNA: TGTGCCAGCAGTGAGCGCACTGGACAGGGGATCTCCTTC
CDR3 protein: CASSERTGQGISF

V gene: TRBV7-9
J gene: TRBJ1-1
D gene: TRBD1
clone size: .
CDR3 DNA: TGTGCCAGCAGCTCGACAGGGCCAGACACTGAAGCTTTCTTT
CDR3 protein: CASSSTGPDTEAFF

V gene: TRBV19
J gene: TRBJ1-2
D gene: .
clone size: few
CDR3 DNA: TGTGCCAGTAGGTTACAGGAGACTTACTATGGCTACACCTTC
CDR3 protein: CASRLQETYYGYTF

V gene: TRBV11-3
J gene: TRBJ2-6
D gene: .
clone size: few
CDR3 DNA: TGTGCCAGCAGCTCTCCGGGAAGAAGCTCTGGGGCCAACGTCCTGACTTTC
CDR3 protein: CASSSPGRSSGANVLTF

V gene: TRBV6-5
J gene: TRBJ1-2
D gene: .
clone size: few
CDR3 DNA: TGTGCCAGCAGTTACTCGGCGGGAGGGAATGGCTACACCTTC
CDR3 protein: CASSYSAGGNGYTF

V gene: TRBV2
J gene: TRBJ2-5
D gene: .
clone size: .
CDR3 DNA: TGTGCCAGCAGTCCTGGGACTGGGCTAAGCCAAGAGACCCAGTACTTC
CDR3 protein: CASSPGTGLSQETQYF

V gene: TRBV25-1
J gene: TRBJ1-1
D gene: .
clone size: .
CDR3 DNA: TGTGCCAGCAGTGTAGGGGATAAGACTGAAGCTTTCTTT
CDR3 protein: CASSVGDKTEAFF

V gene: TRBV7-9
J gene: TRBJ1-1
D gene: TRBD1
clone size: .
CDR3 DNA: TGTGCCAGCAGCGCCGTAACAGGGGGCACTGAAGCTTTCTTT
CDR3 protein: CASSAVTGGTEAFF